This T cell receptor (beta chain) was retrieved from a study of regulatory T cells in long-lasting Graves disease. Details on this clonotype: Being one base from a much bigger clone, this may be a read error.

The sample's time point: newly diagnosed GD, antithyroid drugs for less than 3 months. The TCR library was prepared using RNA isolated from PBMCs. Germline V CDR1 and CDR2: SGHNT, YENEEA. The CDR3 has 14 amino acids. The authors built TCR beta libraries using iRepertoire HTBI primers and Arm-PCR of CDR3 regions. One entry per CDR3 protein results from TCRdb running MiXCR on the multiplex PCR reads. The table records 300,000 to 400,000 distinct CDR3 sequences, more than 15% of them present only once. The chain employs TRBV11-3 and TRBJ2-4; D unresolved. The end of the DNA aligns better with TRBJ2-1, so the J call may be wrong. The source is a female donor with Graves disease. The sequences come from peripheral blood mononuclear cells (PBMCs), collected at new diagnosis, from a patient treated with antithyroid drugs. In nucleotides, the CDR3 is TGTGCCAGCAGCTCCCTCTCACTTGAAAACATTCAGTTCTTC. Amino acid sequence: CASSSLSLENIQFF.